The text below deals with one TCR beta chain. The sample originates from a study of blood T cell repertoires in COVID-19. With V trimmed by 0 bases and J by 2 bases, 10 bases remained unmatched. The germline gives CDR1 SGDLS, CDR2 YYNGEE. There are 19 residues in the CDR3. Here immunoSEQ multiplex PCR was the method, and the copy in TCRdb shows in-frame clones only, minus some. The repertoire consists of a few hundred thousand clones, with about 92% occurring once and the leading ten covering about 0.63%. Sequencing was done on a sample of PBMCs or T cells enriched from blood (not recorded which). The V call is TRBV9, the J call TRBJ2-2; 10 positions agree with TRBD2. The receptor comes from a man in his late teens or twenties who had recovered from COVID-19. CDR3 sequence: CASSVALASGRYNTGELFF. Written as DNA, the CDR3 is TGTGCCAGCAGCGTAGCTTTGGCTAGCGGGAGATATAACACCGGGGAGCTGTTTTTT.